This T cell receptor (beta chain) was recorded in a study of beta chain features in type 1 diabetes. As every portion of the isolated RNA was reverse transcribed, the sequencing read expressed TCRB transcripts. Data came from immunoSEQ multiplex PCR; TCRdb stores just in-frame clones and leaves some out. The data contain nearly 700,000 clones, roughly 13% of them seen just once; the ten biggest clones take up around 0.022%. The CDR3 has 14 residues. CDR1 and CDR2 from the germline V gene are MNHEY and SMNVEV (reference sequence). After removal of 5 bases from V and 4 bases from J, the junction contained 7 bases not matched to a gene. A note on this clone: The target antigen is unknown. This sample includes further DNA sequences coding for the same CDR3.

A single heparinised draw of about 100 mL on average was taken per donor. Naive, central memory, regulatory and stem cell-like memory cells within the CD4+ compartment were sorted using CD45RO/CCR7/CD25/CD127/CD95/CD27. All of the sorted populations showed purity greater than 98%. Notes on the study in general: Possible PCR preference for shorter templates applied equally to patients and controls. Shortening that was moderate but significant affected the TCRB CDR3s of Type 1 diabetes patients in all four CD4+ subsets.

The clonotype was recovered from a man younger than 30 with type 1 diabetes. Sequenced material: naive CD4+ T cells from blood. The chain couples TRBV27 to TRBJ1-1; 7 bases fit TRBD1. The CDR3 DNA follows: TGTGCCAGCAGTCTCGACAGGGTTGGCACTGAAGCTTTCTTT. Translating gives CASSLDRVGTEAFF.